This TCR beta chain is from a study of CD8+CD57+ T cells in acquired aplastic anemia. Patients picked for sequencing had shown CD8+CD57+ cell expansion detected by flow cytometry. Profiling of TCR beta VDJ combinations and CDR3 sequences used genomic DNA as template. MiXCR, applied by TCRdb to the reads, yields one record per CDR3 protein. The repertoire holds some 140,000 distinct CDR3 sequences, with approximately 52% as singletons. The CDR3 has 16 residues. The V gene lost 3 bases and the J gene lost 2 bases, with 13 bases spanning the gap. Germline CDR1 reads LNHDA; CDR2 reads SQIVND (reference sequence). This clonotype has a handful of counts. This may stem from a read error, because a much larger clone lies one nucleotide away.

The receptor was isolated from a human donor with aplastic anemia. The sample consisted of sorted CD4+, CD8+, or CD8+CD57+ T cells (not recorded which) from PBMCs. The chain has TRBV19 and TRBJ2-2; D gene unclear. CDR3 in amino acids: CASSIRRLANTGELFF. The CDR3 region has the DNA TGTGCCAGTAGTATTCGTAGGTTGGCAAACACCGGGGAGCTGTTTTTT.